This record covers a single TCR beta chain. The source of the sample is a study of control samples from healthy donors and cancer patients. Trimming removed 3 bases at V and 3 bases at J, with 18 bases between. The CDR3 runs 15 residues. Germline V gene lookup returns CDR1 GTSNPN and CDR2 SVGIG (reference sequence). Libraries were prepared by immunoSEQ multiplex PCR; TCRdb keeps only in-frame clonotypes and omits some of them. The data contain tens of thousands of clones, more than 85% of them seen just once; the ten biggest clones take up around 0.95%. Specimen: blood. This chain joins TRBV30 and TRBJ2-7, with D possibly being TRBD2 (5 bases). The receptor was derived from a woman younger than 45 in good health. This chain's CDR3 is CAWSPGIGELYEQYF. CDR3 nucleotide sequence: TGTGCCTGGAGCCCTGGAATCGGGGAACTCTACGAGCAGTACTTC.